This T cell receptor beta chain was sequenced during a study of Tregs in tolerant kidney transplant recipients. Study in general: CD4+CD25+CD127- cells came from approximately three-day belatacept mixed lymphocyte reactions, some with approximately five-day graft donor restimulation. Study conclusions and caveats: Findings come from small patient numbers and require larger validation. Biological reproducibility was not directly addressed, but technical replication error appeared minimal.

Concerning this clone: No antigen is known for it.

TCRdb keeps only in-frame clones here, not all; method: immunoSEQ multiplex PCR. The repertoire includes 15,000 to 20,000 clones, more than 60% of them detected once, and approximately 3% sits in the top ten. Sample: Tregs from blood cultured with allogeneic cells. The clonotype was recovered from a human donor in good health.

CDR3 amino acids: CASSLAANTGELFF. The CDR3, as DNA: TGCGCCAGCAGCTTGGCCGCGAACACCGGGGAGCTGTTTTTT. The rearrangement joins TRBV5-1 to TRBJ2-2; no reliable D call. CDR3 length: 14 residues. The V end was cut by 0 bases, the J end by 0 bases, with 3 bases between. CDR1 SGHRS and CDR2 YFSETQ come from the germline V gene.